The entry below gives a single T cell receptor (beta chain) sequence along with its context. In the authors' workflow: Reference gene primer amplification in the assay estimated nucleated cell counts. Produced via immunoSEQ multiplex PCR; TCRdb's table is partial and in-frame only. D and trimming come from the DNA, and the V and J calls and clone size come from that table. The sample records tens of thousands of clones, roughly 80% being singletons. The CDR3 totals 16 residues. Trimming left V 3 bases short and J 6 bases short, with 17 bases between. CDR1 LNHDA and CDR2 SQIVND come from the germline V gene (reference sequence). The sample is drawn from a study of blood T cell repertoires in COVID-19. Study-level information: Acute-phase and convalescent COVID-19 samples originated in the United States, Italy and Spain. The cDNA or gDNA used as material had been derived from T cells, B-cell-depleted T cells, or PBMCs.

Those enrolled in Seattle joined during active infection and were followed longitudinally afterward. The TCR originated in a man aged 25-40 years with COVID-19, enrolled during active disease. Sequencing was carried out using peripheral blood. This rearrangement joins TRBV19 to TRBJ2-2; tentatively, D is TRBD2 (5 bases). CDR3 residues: CASSIYEGETPGELFF. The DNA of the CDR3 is TGTGCCAGTAGTATTTACGAGGGAGAAACACCCGGGGAGCTGTTTTTT. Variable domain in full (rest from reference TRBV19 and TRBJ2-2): DGGITQSPKYLFRKEGQNVTLSCEQNLNHDAMYWYRQDPGQGLRLIYYSQIVNDFQKGDIAEGYSVSREKKESFPLTVTSAQKNPTAFYLCASSIYEGETPGELFFGEGSRLTVL.